This T cell receptor (beta chain) was sequenced during a study of identical twins. Concerning this clonotype: What it binds is not known.

The V and J ends lost 9 bases and 3 bases respectively, with 19 bases between them. Germline CDR1 is SGHDT and CDR2 is YYEEEE. CDR3 length: 14 amino acids. Whole-study results and caveats: For cord blood, abundant beta clonotypes had fewer insertions, unlike memory repertoires, which showed none.

TCRdb passed the 5' RACE reads through MiXCR, listing each CDR3 protein once. In the table there are approximately 250,000 distinct CDR3 sequences, under 8.5% of which are singletons. In addition, the sample was reused for a study of T cells expressing NK-cell markers.

This sequence joins TRBV5-6 and TRBJ2-7, with D perhaps assigned TRBD1 or TRBD2 (5 bases each). This clonotype originated in a woman aged 18 to 35 in good health. Sample: CD8+ T cells sorted from blood. CDR3 protein: CAMSSGAGCYEQYF. Written as DNA, the CDR3 is TGTGCCATGAGCTCCGGGGCCGGCTGCTACGAGCAGTACTTC.